A single sample gave rise to the 5 T cell receptor beta chains below, sequenced in a study of monozygotic twins with inflammatory bowel disease. TCRdb reprocessed the 5' RACE reads, keeping one entry per CDR3 protein, no DNA. This table lists hundreds of thousands of distinct CDR3 sequences. Sequencing was carried out using blood. The receptors come from a human donor with ulcerative colitis or Crohn's disease, or a healthy co-twin of an affected twin (not recorded which).

The chain uses TRBV9 and TRBJ1-3; TCRdb indicates TRBD1, and absent DNA this call remains unverified. This CDR3 has 16 amino acids. Germline CDR1 SGDLS, CDR2 YYNGEE. The CDR3 here is CASSAAGQGFGNTIYF.

V usage is TRBV20-1 and J usage is TRBJ2-7; there is no DNA to check the TCRdb D call of TRBD2. This CDR3 contains 15 residues. Germline assignment: CDR1 DFQATT and CDR2 SNEGSKA (reference sequence). The CDR3 loop reads CSARDWELSRGEQYF.

The chain is built from TRBV3-1 and TRBJ2-5; TCRdb names TRBD2, which stays unverified in the absence of DNA. The CDR3 has 15 amino acids. The germline gives CDR1 LGHDT, CDR2 YNNKEL (reference sequence). The CDR3 region is CASNLGLAGVETQYF.

The rearrangement uses TRBV4-1 and TRBJ2-2; the D gene TCRdb calls, TRBD2, cannot be checked with no DNA. The germline V gene has CDR1 MGHRA and CDR2 YSYEKL. This CDR3 has 21 residues. The CDR3 reads CASSQGRPVATSGTRSGELFF.

This rearrangement joins TRBV6-2 or TRBV6-3 to TRBJ1-2; lacking DNA, the TRBD1 call made by TCRdb goes unchecked. CDR1 MNHEY and CDR2 SVGEGT come from the germline V gene. The CDR3 extends over 13 amino acids. The CDR3 protein is CASRTTGGEGYTF.